The source of this TCR beta chain is a study of blood T cell repertoires in COVID-19. In the study's own analysis: Reference gene primer amplification gave estimated nucleated cell counts. The table came from immunoSEQ multiplex PCR; TCRdb's copy has only in-frame clones and leaves some out. For V, J and clone size, that table is used; D and trimming come from the DNA. The profile covers some 290,000 clones, with 90% appearing a single time and 2.5% to 3% taken by the ten largest. Followed longitudinally, the Seattle patients had been enrolled during active infection. CDR3 length: 14 amino acids. Germline V gene lookup returns CDR1 SGHRS and CDR2 YFSETQ. Trimming shortened V by 2 bases and J by 5 bases, and 13 bases separated the two germline ends.

This chain joins TRBV5-1 and TRBJ2-5; D is undetermined. This sequence was found in a woman in her thirties with COVID-19, enrolled during active disease. Sequencing used peripheral blood. The CDR3 region has the DNA TGCGCCAGCAGCTTTATGTCAGCCAGGGAGACCCAGTACTTC. Protein product: CASSFMSARETQYF.